These 17 T cell receptor beta chains were sequenced from one sample in a study of shared clonotypes between healthy human individuals. The assay was immunoSEQ multiplex PCR, and TCRdb's table has in-frame clones only and misses some. This table has roughly 2.4 million clones, roughly 95% appearing once. The sample taken for sequencing was naive CD4+ T cells sorted from blood. Subset indicated: CD45RA+ positively selected. The receptors here all came from a young man in good health.

This clone appeared a single time. The V call is TRBV10-3, the J call TRBJ2-4, with 8 bases aligning to TRBD2. Losses at the gene ends were 2 bases for V and 0 bases for J; bases not matched to a gene: 6. Germline V lookup: CDR1 ENHRY, CDR2 SYGVKD. The CDR3 is 17 amino acids. This CDR3 is CAISERGGDLAKNIQYF. CDR3 DNA sequence: TGTGCCATCAGTGAGCGGGGGGGCGATCTAGCCAAAAACATTCAGTACTTC.

The DNA of the CDR3 is TGTGCCTGGACCAGAGACTACGAGCAGTACTTC. Protein: CAWTRDYEQYF. The V call is TRBV30, the J call TRBJ2-7; D is uncertain. The germline gives CDR1 GTSNPN, CDR2 SVGIG (reference sequence). This CDR3 is 11 amino acids long. The V end lost 4 bases, the J end lost 3 bases, and 7 bases lay between the germline ends.

This clone showed up just once. This sequence joins TRBV7-3 and TRBJ2-2; D gene unclear. CDR1 is SGHTA, CDR2 FQGTGA, per germline. Trimming removed 5 bases from V and 6 bases from J, with 7 bases in between. The CDR3 is 12 amino acids. The CDR3 here is CASSNHAGELFF. The CDR3 DNA reads TGTGCCAGCAGCAACCACGCCGGGGAGCTGTTTTTT.

This clone has a single count. The J gene is TRBJ1-3, the V gene TRBV18; weak D call: TRBD1 (6 bases). The CDR3 contains 15 residues. V dropped 2 bases and J dropped 0 bases, with 8 bases sitting between them. CDR1 and CDR2 from the germline V gene are KGHSH and LQKENI. The DNA for the CDR3 is TGTGCCAGCTCACCAGGGGGCCTCTCTGGAAACACCATATATTTT. It translates to CASSPGGLSGNTIYF.

The J gene is TRBJ2-2, the V gene TRBV19, with 9 bases matching TRBD1. CDR1 and CDR2 from the germline V gene are LNHDA and SQIVND (reference sequence). The length of the CDR3 is 16 residues. J gave up 6 bases and V 5 bases, and 10 bases lay outside the gene matches. The CDR3 DNA follows: TGTGCCAGTAGTTCAACCGGGACAGGGTTCTCCGGGGAGCTGTTTTTT. It is translated as CASSSTGTGFSGELFF.

The V call is TRBV30, the J call TRBJ2-6; 12 bases line up with TRBD2. The germline gives CDR1 GTSNPN, CDR2 SVGIG (reference sequence). The CDR3 loop spans 20 amino acids. J was trimmed by 5 bases and V by 3 bases; bases with no gene match: 17. The CDR3 loop is CAWRGLAGFWGFYWANVLTF. DNA of the CDR3: TGTGCCTGGAGGGGACTAGCGGGTTTTTGGGGGTTTTACTGGGCCAACGTCCTGACTTTC.

This chain joins TRBV30 and TRBJ2-1, with 7 positions matching TRBD1. Germline-derived CDR1 and CDR2 are GTSNPN and SVGIG (reference sequence). J lost 0 bases, V lost 2 bases, and 7 bases had no gene match. This CDR3 spans 16 amino acids. The CDR3 bases are TGTGCCTGGAGTAATAAGCAGGGGGTCTCCTACAATGAGCAGTTCTTC. This sequence encodes CAWSNKQGVSYNEQFF.

This sequence joins TRBV4-1 and TRBJ2-3; D gene unclear. Trimming stripped 1 base from V and 3 bases from J, with 11 bases between. Germline V CDR1 and CDR2: MGHRA, YSYEKL. This CDR3 is built from 15 residues. As DNA, the CDR3 is TGCGCCAGCAGCCAAGTGCTGGGCTCGACAGATACGCAGTATTTT. This encodes CASSQVLGSTDTQYF.

This clone showed up just a few times. The chain uses TRBV2 and TRBJ2-7; D is uncertain. The CDR3 spans 12 residues. V was shortened by 6 bases and J by 1 base, with 7 bases between the two germline ends. The germline V gene has CDR1 SNHLY and CDR2 FYNNEI. In DNA, the CDR3 is TGTGCCAGCAGCCAGAGATCCTACGAGCAGTACTTC. Translated, it gives CASSQRSYEQYF.

The chain uses TRBV7-2 and TRBJ1-4; D remains ambiguous. Per germline, CDR1 SGHTA and CDR2 FQGNSA. The length of the CDR3 is 13 residues. Trimming removed 3 bases from V and 8 bases from J, with 10 bases in between. The DNA of the CDR3 is TGTGCCAGCAGCTTGGGCTCTGGGGAAAAACTGTTTTTT. Translation gives CASSLGSGEKLFF. The full variable domain, with the rest looked up from reference TRBV7-2 and TRBJ1-4, is GAGVSQSPSNKVTEKGKDVELRCDPISGHTALYWYRQSLGQGLEFLIYFQGNSAPDKSGLPSDRFSAERTGGSVSTLTIQRTQQEDSAVYLCASSLGSGEKLFFGSGTQLSVL.

The CDR3 region has the DNA TGTGCCATCAAAACAGCCTCTGGAAACACCATATATTTT. This codes for CAIKTASGNTIYF. The rearrangement links TRBV10-3 to TRBJ1-3; D is unclear. The germline V and J ends were trimmed by 7 bases and 0 bases, with 7 bases remaining between them. Germline assignment: CDR1 ENHRY and CDR2 SYGVKD. This CDR3 is 13 amino acids long.

Details on this clone: Other DNA sequences in this specimen translate into the identical CDR3. V and J are TRBV2 and TRBJ2-2; 7 positions match TRBD1. Germline V gives CDR1 SNHLY, CDR2 FYNNEI. Germline trimming cut 8 bases from V and 3 bases from J; bases unmatched to any gene: 3. The CDR3 consists of 13 residues. The CDR3 DNA reads TGTGCCAGCCGGGACAGAGACACCGGGGAGCTGTTTTTT. It yields the protein CASRDRDTGELFF.

As to this clone: Distinct nucleotide sequences in the sample also encode this CDR3. The V gene is TRBV7-9, the J gene TRBJ2-4, with no clear D. The germline V gene encodes CDR1 SEHNR and CDR2 FQNEAQ (reference sequence). Trimming removed 0 bases at V and 0 bases at J, with 6 bases between. This CDR3 is 15 amino acids long. CDR3 in amino acids: CASSLAGLAKNIQYF. As DNA, the CDR3 is TGTGCCAGCAGCTTAGCGGGGTTAGCCAAAAACATTCAGTACTTC.

Concerning this clone itself: At one boundary the junction diverges from the germline segment, which might be a read error. This chain links TRBV6-1 with TRBJ2-5; D is unclear. CDR1 and CDR2 (germline): MNHNS, SASEGT. The CDR3 totals 11 residues. The CDR3 loop reads CASSERRGRDF. As DNA, the CDR3 is TGTGCCAGCAGTGAAAGAAGAGGAAGGGACTTC.

Of note for this clone: The same CDR3 arises from other DNA sequences in this sample as well. The CDR3, as DNA: TGCGCCAGCAGCTTGGGACAGGGCGAAGCTTTCTTT. Protein: CASSLGQGEAFF. This chain connects TRBV5-1 to TRBJ1-1; 7 nucleotides match TRBD1. The CDR3 covers 12 residues. Trimming took 0 bases from V and 8 from J; bases not matched to a gene: 1. CDR1 and CDR2 from the germline V gene are SGHRS and YFSETQ.

This clone appeared a few times. The CDR3 region is CAWDTSENQPQHF. The DNA for the CDR3 is TGTGCCTGGGATACCTCGGAAAATCAGCCCCAGCATTTT. The rearrangement joins TRBV30 to TRBJ1-5; D is uncertain. This CDR3 region has 13 residues. Trimming left V 5 bases short and J 4 bases short, with 12 bases between. The V gene's germline CDR1 is GTSNPN and CDR2 SVGIG (reference sequence).

The chain recombines TRBV28 with TRBJ1-1; 7 bases are a match to TRBD1. The length of the CDR3 is 13 residues. CDR1 and CDR2 (germline): MDHEN, SYDVKM. V lost 7 bases, J lost 1 base, and 3 bases stayed unmatched. The CDR3 reads CASTYRGNTEAFF. The CDR3 bases are TGTGCCAGCACCTACAGGGGGAACACTGAAGCTTTCTTT.